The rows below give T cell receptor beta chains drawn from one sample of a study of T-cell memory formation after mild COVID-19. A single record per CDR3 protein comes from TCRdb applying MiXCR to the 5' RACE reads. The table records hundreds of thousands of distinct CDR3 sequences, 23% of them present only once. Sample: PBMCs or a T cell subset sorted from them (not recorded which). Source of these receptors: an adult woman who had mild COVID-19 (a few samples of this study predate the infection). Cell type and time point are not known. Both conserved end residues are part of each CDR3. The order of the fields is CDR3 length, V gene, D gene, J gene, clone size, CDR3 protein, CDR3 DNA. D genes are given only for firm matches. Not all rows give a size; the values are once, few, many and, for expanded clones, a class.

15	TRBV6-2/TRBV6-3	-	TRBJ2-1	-	CASSYWAGPYNEQFF	TGTGCCAGCAGTTACTGGGCGGGACCCTACAATGAGCAGTTCTTC
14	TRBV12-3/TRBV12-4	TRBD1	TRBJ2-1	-	CASSMTGGVSEQFF	TGTGCCAGCAGTATGACAGGGGGCGTGAGTGAGCAGTTCTTC
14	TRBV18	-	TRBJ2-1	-	CASSPVEAYNEQFF	TGTGCCAGCTCACCAGTCGAGGCCTACAATGAGCAGTTCTTC
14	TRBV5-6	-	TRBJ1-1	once	CASSLAPGRTEAFF	TGTGCCAGCAGCTTGGCCCCAGGGAGGACTGAAGCTTTCTTT
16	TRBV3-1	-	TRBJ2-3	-	CASSPFSGGLTDTQYF	TGTGCCAGCAGCCCATTCTCCGGGGGGCTCACAGATACGCAGTATTTT
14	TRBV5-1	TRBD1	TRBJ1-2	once	CASSLDRGIYGYTF	TGCGCCAGCAGCCTGGACAGGGGGATATATGGCTACACCTTC
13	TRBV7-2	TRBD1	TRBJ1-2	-	CASSLEGQAGYTF	TGTGCCAGCAGCTTAGAAGGACAGGCGGGCTACACCTTC
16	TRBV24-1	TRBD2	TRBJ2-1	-	CATSDLTSGSRDEQFF	TGTGCCACCAGTGATTTGACTAGCGGGAGTCGGGATGAGCAGTTCTTC
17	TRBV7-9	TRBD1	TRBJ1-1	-	CASSPMVGTGGDTEAFF	TGTGCCAGCAGCCCTATGGTCGGGACAGGGGGGGATACTGAAGCTTTCTTT
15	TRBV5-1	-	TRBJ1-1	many	CASSLETGTLTEAFF	TGCGCCAGCAGCTTGGAGACCGGGACGTTGACTGAAGCTTTCTTT
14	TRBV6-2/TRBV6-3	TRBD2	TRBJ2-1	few	CASSPSGRGNEQFF	TGTGCCAGCAGCCCTAGCGGGAGGGGCAATGAGCAGTTCTTC
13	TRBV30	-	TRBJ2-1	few	CAWSRDPGREQFF	TGTGCCTGGAGCCGGGACCCCGGGAGAGAGCAGTTCTTC
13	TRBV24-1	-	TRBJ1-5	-	CATSRQGGQPQHF	TGTGCCACCAGTCGGCAGGGAGGGCAGCCCCAGCATTTT
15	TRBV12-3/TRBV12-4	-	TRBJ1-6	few	CASCSQSSYNSPLHF	TGTGCCAGCTGTAGCCAGAGCTCCTATAATTCACCCCTCCACTTT
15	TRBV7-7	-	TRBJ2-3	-	CARSLGDTFTDTQYF	TGTGCTAGAAGCTTGGGGGACACATTCACAGATACGCAGTATTTT
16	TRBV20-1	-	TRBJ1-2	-	CSASKASHRTVYGYTF	TGCAGTGCATCCAAGGCCTCTCATAGGACCGTCTATGGCTACACCTTC
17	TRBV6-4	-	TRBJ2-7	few	CASRRAGLIAVSYEQYF	TGTGCCAGCAGGAGGGCAGGACTCATCGCCGTCTCCTACGAGCAGTACTTC
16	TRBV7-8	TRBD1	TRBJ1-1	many	CASSLRDRVLSIEAFF	TGTGCCAGCAGCTTACGGGACAGGGTTTTAAGCATTGAAGCTTTCTTT
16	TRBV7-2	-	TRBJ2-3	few	CASSLVGFLSTDTQYF	TGTGCCAGCAGCTTAGTCGGGTTCCTTAGCACAGATACGCAGTATTTT
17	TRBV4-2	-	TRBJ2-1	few	CASSQDNEGKVYNEQFF	TGTGCCAGCAGCCAAGATAATGAGGGGAAGGTCTACAATGAGCAGTTCTTC
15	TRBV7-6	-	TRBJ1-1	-	CASSLAGQPNTEAFF	TGTGCCAGCAGCTTAGCGGGGCAGCCGAACACTGAAGCTTTCTTT
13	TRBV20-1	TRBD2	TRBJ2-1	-	CSARLAGGSEQFF	TGCAGTGCTAGACTAGCGGGAGGGAGTGAGCAGTTCTTC
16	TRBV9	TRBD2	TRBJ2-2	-	CASSLGLAGASGELFF	TGTGCCAGCAGCTTGGGACTAGCGGGAGCGTCCGGGGAGCTGTTTTTT
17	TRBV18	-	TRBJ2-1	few	CASSPPQARGGYNEQFF	TGTGCCAGCTCACCCCCCCAAGCCAGGGGAGGGTACAATGAGCAGTTCTTC
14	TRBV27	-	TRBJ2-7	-	CASSVAGTQYEQYF	TGTGCCAGCAGTGTCGCCGGGACCCAGTACGAGCAGTACTTC
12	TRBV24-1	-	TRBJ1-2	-	CATSDFGDGYTF	TGTGCCACCAGTGATTTCGGGGACGGCTACACCTTC
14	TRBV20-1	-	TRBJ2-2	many	CSAQGGFGTGELFF	TGCAGTGCGCAGGGGGGTTTTGGCACCGGGGAGCTGTTTTTT
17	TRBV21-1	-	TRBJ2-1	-	CASKKERASPTSYEQFF	TGTGCCAGCAAAAAGGAGCGGGCGTCACCCACTAGTTATGAGCAGTTCTTC
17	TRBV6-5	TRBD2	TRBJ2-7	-	CASSYSSRLAGGYEQYF	TGTGCCAGCAGTTACTCGAGTAGACTAGCGGGGGGCTACGAGCAGTACTTC
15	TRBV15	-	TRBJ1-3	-	CATSRAYSGGNTIYF	TGTGCCACCAGCAGAGCATACTCAGGTGGAAACACCATATATTTT
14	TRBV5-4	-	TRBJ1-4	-	CASSTGGLNEKLFF	TGTGCCAGCAGCACGGGTGGGCTTAATGAAAAACTGTTTTTT
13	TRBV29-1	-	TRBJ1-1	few	CSAEGFMNTEAFF	TGCAGCGCTGAAGGGTTTATGAACACTGAAGCTTTCTTT
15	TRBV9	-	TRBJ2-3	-	CASSRRSPSTDTQYF	TGTGCCAGCAGCAGACGGTCGCCCTCCACAGATACGCAGTATTTT
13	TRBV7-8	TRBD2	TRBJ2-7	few	CASSELAGGEQYF	TGTGCCAGCAGCGAACTAGCGGGAGGCGAGCAGTACTTC
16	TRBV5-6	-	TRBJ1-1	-	CASSTLNWGARTEAFF	TGTGCCAGCAGCACACTAAATTGGGGGGCGAGGACTGAAGCTTTCTTT
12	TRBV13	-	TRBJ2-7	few	CASSPGEGEQYF	TGTGCCAGCAGCCCCGGAGAGGGAGAGCAGTACTTC
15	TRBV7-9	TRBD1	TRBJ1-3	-	CASSVGQTSGNTIYF	TGTGCCAGCAGCGTGGGACAGACCTCTGGAAACACCATATATTTT
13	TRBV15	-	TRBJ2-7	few	CATRSWGGDEQYF	TGTGCCACCCGCTCCTGGGGTGGAGACGAGCAGTACTTC
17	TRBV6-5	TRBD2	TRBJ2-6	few	CASRRGGLFSGANVLTF	TGTGCCAGCCGCCGGGGGGGACTGTTCTCTGGGGCCAACGTCCTGACTTTC
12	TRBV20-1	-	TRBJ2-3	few	CSASMHPDTQYF	TGCAGTGCTAGTATGCACCCAGATACGCAGTATTTT
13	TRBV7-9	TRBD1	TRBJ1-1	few	CASSFTGTVEAFF	TGTGCCAGCAGCTTCACCGGGACAGTTGAAGCTTTCTTT
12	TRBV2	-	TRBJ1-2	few	CASSPQGYGYTF	TGTGCCAGCAGTCCTCAGGGCTATGGCTACACCTTC
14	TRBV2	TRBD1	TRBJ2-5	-	CASKDRGHQETQYF	TGTGCCAGCAAGGACAGGGGGCATCAGGAGACCCAGTACTTC
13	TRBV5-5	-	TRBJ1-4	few	CASSLRRDEKLFF	TGTGCCAGCAGCTTGCGGCGGGATGAAAAACTGTTTTTT
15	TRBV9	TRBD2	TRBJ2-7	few	CASSVAGGAHYEQYF	TGTGCCAGCAGCGTAGCGGGAGGGGCTCACTACGAGCAGTACTTC
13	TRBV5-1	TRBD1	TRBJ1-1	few	CASSLDRGPEAFF	TGCGCCAGCAGCTTGGACAGGGGGCCTGAAGCTTTCTTT
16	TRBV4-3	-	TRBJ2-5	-	CASSQDLVGRQETQYF	TGCGCCAGCAGCCAAGATCTTGTAGGCCGCCAAGAGACCCAGTACTTC
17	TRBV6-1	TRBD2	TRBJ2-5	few	CASIRLAGVLVQETQYF	TGTGCCAGCATCCGACTAGCGGGAGTCCTCGTCCAAGAGACCCAGTACTTC
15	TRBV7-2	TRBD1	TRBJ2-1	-	CASSLGGTGGNEQFF	TGTGCCAGCAGCTTAGGAGGGACAGGTGGAAATGAGCAGTTCTTC
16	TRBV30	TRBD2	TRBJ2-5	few	CAWSVLTSGGGETQYF	TGTGCCTGGAGTGTACTGACTAGCGGGGGGGGAGAGACCCAGTACTTC
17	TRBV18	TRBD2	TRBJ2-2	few	CASSEELGGANTGELFF	TGTGCCAGCTCAGAAGAACTGGGGGGGGCGAACACCGGGGAGCTGTTTTTT
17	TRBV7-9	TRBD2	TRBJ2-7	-	CASSLDGQTSGRAEQYF	TGTGCCAGCAGCTTAGACGGCCAAACTAGCGGGAGGGCCGAGCAGTACTTC
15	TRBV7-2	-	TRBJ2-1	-	CASSPAPSSYNEQFF	TGTGCCAGCAGCCCCGCACCGAGCTCCTACAATGAGCAGTTCTTC
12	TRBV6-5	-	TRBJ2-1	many	CASSYTHNEQFF	TGTGCCAGCAGTTACACTCACAATGAGCAGTTCTTC
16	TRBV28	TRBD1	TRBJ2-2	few	CASSPPGTGYTGELFF	TGTGCCAGCAGTCCCCCCGGGACAGGGTACACCGGGGAGCTGTTTTTT
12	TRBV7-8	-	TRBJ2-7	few	CASSFAGSEQYF	TGTGCCAGCAGCTTCGCAGGGAGCGAGCAGTACTTC
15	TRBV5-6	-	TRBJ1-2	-	CASSLGQGSFYGYTF	TGTGCCAGCAGCTTGGGTCAGGGGAGCTTCTATGGCTACACCTTC
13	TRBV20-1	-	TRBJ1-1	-	CSAARGPNTEAFF	TGCAGTGCTGCCAGGGGACCGAACACTGAAGCTTTCTTT
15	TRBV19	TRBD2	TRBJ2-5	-	CASSQIAGAVETQYF	TGTGCCAGTAGCCAAATAGCGGGAGCGGTAGAGACCCAGTACTTC
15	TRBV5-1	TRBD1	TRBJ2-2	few	CASTLGQGNTGELFF	TGCGCCAGCACCTTGGGACAGGGGAACACCGGGGAGCTGTTTTTT